The clone carrying this T cell receptor beta chain showed up many times. Its cognate antigen is unknown. With 6 bases clipped from V and 0 bases from J, the junction kept 7 bases outside the gene matches. The germline CDR1 and CDR2 sequences are LGHDT and YNNKEL (reference sequence). The CDR3 is 17 residues long. Each cDNA molecule carried a unique molecular identifier. TCRdb recomputed calls from the 5' RACE reads with MiXCR, one row per CDR3 protein. In the table there are approximately 37,000 distinct CDR3 sequences, approximately 5.9% of which are singletons. This record comes from a study of early T cells in non-severe SARS-CoV-2 infection. Study in general: Chains stayed unpaired after sequencing of bulk RNA from unsorted whole blood.

Study-wide points: A preference for anti-spike CD8 responses marked VDJdb matching, which missed private and CD4 specificities.

This TCR was recovered from an adult who was a healthcare worker with PCR-confirmed SARS-CoV-2 infection or an uninfected control (not recorded which). The chain recombines TRBV3-1 with TRBJ2-7; 14 nucleotides agree with TRBD2. The specimen was whole blood, collected at baseline. The CDR3 loop is CASRGTSGRFGSYEQYF. In DNA form, the CDR3 reads TGTGCCAGCAGAGGGACTAGCGGGAGATTTGGCTCCTACGAGCAGTACTTC.